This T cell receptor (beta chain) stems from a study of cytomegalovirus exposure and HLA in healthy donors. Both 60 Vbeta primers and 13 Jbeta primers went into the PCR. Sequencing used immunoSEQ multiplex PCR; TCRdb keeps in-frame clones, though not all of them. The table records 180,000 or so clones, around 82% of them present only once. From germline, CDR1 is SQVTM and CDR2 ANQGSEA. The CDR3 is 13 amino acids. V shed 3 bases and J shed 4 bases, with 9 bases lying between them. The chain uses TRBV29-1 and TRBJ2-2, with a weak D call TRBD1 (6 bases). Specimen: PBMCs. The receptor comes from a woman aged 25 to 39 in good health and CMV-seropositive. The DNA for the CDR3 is TGCAGCGTTGACAGGGGCTCCACCGGGGAGCTGTTTTTT. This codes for CSVDRGSTGELFF.